This T cell receptor beta chain comes out of a study of immune evolution from preneoplasia to lung adenocarcinoma. Germline assignment: CDR1 WSHSY and CDR2 SAAADI. This CDR3 region has 15 residues. With V trimmed by 0 bases and J by 8 bases, 3 bases remained unmatched. Comments on this clone: Its cognate antigen is unknown.

Study observations and caveats: Compared with EGFR-mutant or double wild-type lesions, KRAS-mutant nodules were more clonal. Top clone frequencies peaked in normal lung, apparently declining through invasive adenocarcinoma. Clonality was highest in normal lung, lower in later-stage lesions apparently.

TCRdb's table, derived via immunoSEQ multiplex PCR, lists solely in-frame clones and lacks some. The repertoire holds around 8,200 clones, with around 80% as singletons. The chain is built from TRBV10-2 and TRBJ2-1, with 11 bases aligning to TRBD2. The TCR comes from a person between 65 and 80 years old with lung adenocarcinoma. Input material: FFPE minimally invasive lung adenocarcinoma tissue. CDR3 bases: TGCGCCAGCAGTGAGTCTAGCGGGAGGGGGGATGAGCAGTTCTTC. This sequence encodes CASSESSGRGDEQFF.